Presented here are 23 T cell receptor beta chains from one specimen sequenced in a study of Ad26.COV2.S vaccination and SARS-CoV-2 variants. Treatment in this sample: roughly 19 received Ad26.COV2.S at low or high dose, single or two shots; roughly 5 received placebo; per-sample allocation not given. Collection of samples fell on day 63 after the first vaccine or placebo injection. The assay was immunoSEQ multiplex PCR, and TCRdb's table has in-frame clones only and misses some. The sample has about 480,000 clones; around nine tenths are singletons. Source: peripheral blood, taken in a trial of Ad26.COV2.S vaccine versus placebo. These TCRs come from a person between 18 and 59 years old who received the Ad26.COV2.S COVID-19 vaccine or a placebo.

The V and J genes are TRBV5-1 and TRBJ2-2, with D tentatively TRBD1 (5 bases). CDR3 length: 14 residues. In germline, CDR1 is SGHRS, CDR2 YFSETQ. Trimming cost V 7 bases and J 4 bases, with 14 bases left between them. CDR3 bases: TGCGCCAGCTATCAGGGCGGAGCCACCGGGGAGCTGTTTTTT. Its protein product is CASYQGGATGELFF. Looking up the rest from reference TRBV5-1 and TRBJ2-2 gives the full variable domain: KAGVTQTPRYLIKTRGQQVTLSCSPISGHRSVSWYQQTPGQGLQFLFEYFSETQRNKGNFPGRFSGRQFSNSRSEMNVSTLELGDSALYLCASYQGGATGELFFGEGSRLTVL.

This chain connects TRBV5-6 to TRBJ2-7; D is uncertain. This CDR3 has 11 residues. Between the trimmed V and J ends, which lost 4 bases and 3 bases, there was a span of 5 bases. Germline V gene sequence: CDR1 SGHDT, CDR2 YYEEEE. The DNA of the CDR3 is TGTGCCAGCAGCCTGGACTACGAGCAGTACTTC. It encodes CASSLDYEQYF.

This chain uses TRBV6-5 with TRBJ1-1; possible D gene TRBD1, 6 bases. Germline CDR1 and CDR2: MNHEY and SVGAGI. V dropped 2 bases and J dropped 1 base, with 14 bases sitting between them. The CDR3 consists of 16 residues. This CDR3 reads CASSYTGQRENTEAFF. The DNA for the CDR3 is TGTGCCAGCAGTTACACTGGACAGAGAGAGAACACTGAAGCTTTCTTT.

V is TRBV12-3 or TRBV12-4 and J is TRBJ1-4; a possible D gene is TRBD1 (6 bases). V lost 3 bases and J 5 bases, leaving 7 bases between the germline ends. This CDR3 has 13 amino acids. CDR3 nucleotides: TGTGCCAGCAGTTTCGACAGGAATGAAAAACTGTTTTTT. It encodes CASSFDRNEKLFF.

This chain's CDR3 is CASTTRGGTGTSGAKHEQFF. The CDR3 DNA sequence: TGTGCCAGCACCACCCGGGGGGGCACTGGGACTAGCGGGGCCAAACATGAGCAGTTCTTC. V is TRBV5-4 and J is TRBJ2-1; 13 bases fit TRBD2. Per the germline V gene, CDR1 is SGHNT and CDR2 is YYREEE (reference sequence). This CDR3 contains 20 residues. V lost 6 bases to trimming and J lost 8 bases; unmatched junction nucleotides: 23.

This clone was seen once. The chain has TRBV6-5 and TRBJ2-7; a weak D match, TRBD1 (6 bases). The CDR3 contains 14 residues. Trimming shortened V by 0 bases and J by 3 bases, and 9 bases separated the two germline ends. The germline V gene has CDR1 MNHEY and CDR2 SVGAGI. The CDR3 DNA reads TGTGCCAGCAGTTACTCGGCAGGGGTCTACGAGCAGTACTTC. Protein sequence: CASSYSAGVYEQYF.

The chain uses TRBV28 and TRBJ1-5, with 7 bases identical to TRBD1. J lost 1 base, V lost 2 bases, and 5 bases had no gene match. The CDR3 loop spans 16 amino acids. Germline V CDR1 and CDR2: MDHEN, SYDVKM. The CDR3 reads CASSLTGDRSNQPQHF. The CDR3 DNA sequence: TGTGCCAGCAGTTTAACAGGGGATAGGAGCAATCAGCCCCAGCATTTT.

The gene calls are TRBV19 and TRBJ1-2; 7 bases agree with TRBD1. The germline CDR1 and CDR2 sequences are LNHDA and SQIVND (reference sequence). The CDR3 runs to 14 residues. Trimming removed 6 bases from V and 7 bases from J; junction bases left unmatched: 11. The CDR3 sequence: CASSSLGKGAGYTF. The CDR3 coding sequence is TGTGCCAGTAGCTCCCTGGGGAAGGGGGCTGGCTACACCTTC.

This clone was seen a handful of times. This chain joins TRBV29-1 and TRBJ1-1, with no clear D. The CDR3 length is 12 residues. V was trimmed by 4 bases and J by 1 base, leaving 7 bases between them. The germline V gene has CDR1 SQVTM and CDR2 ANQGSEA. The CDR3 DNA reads TGCAGCGTTGTTGGCGAGAACACTGAAGCTTTCTTT. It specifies CSVVGENTEAFF.

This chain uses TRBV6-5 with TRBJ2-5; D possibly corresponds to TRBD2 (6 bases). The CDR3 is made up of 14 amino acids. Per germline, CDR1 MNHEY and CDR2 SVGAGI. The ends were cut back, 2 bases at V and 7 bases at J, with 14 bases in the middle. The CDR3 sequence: CASSYGDWAGTQYF. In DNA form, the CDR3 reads TGTGCCAGCAGTTACGGGGACTGGGCGGGGACCCAGTACTTC.

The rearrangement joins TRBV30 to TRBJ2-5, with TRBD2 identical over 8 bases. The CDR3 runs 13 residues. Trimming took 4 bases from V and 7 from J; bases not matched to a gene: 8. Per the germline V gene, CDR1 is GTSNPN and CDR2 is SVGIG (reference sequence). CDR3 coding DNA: TGTGCCTGGAACGCCGGGGGGGTTGGGACCCAGTACTTC. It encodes CAWNAGGVGTQYF.

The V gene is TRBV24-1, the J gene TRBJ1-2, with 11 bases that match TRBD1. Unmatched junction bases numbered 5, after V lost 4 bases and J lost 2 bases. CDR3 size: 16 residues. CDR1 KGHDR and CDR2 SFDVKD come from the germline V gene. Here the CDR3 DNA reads TGTGCCACCAGTGAGAGGACAGGGGGCACGAACTATGGCTACACCTTC. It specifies CATSERTGGTNYGYTF.

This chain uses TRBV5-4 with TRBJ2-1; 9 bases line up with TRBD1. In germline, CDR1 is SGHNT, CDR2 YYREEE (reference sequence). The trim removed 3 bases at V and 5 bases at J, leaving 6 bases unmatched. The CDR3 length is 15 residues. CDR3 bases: TGTGCCAGCAGCTCCCGGGACAGGGTTAACAATGAGCAGTTCTTC. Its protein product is CASSSRDRVNNEQFF.

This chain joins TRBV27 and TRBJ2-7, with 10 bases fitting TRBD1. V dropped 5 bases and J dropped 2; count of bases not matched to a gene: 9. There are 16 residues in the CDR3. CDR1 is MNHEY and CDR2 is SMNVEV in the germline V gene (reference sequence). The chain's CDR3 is CASSPYPTGGTYEQYF. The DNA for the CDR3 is TGTGCCAGCAGTCCCTACCCGACAGGGGGCACCTACGAGCAGTACTTC.

The CDR3 bases are TGTGCCAGCAGCTTGGACACGGTTGACTATGGCTACACCTTC. Amino acids: CASSLDTVDYGYTF. The rearrangement links TRBV3-1 (or the pseudogene TRBV3-2) to TRBJ1-2, with D perhaps TRBD1 (5 bases). CDR3 size: 14 residues. The germline CDR1 and CDR2 sequences are LGHDT and YNNKEL (reference sequence). Trimming removed 5 bases at V and 3 bases at J, with 13 bases between.

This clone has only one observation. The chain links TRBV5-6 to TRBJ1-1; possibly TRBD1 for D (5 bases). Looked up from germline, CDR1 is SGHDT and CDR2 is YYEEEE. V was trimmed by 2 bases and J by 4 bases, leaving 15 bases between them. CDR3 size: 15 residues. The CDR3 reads CASSFPGGVGTEAFF. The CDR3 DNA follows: TGTGCCAGCAGCTTCCCCGGGGGGGTCGGCACTGAAGCTTTCTTT.

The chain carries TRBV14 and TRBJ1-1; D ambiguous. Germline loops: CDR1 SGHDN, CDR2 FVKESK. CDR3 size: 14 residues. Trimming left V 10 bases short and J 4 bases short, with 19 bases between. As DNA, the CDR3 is TGTGCCATCGCGTCTTTTGGAGGGTCCACTGAAGCTTTCTTT. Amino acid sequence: CAIASFGGSTEAFF.

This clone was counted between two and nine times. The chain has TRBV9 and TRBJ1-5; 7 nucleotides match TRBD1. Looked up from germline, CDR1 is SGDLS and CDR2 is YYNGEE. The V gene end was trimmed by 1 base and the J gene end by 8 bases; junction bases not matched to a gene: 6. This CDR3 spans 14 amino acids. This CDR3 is CASSVQGGAEPQHF. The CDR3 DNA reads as TGTGCCAGCAGCGTACAAGGGGGCGCGGAGCCCCAGCATTTT. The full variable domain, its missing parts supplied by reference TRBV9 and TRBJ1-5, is DSGVTQTPKHLITATGQRVTLRCSPRSGDLSVYWYQQSLDQGLQFLIQYYNGEERAKGNILERFSAQQFPDLHSELNLSSLELGDSALYFCASSVQGGAEPQHFGDGTRLSIL.

DNA of the CDR3: TGTGCCAGCAGCTTATCTGCAGTCGCCCTTGGCTACACCTTC. This codes for CASSLSAVALGYTF. The genes are TRBV7-2 and TRBJ1-2; D remains ambiguous. V was pared by 2 bases and J by 7 bases, with 14 bases between. Germline values: CDR1 SGHTA, CDR2 FQGNSA. The CDR3 spans 14 residues.

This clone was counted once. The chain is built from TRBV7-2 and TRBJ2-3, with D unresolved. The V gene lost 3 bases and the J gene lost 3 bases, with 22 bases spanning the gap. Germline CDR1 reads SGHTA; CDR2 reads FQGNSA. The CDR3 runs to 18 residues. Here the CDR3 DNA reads TGTGCCAGCAGCTTTAGCCGAGGACCACTACCTCTAACAGATACGCAGTATTTT. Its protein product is CASSFSRGPLPLTDTQYF.

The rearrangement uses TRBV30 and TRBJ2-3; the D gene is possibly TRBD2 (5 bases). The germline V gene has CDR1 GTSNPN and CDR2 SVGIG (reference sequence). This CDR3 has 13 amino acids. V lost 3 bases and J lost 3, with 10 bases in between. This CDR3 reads CAWSPRGTDTQYF. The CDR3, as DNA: TGTGCCTGGAGCCCCCGCGGGACAGATACGCAGTATTTT.

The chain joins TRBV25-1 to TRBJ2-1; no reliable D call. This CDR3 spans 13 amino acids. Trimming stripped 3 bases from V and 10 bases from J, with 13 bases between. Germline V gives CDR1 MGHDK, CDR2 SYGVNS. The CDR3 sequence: CASSDRRLGEQFF. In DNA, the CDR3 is TGTGCCAGCAGTGATCGACGCCTGGGGGAGCAGTTCTTC. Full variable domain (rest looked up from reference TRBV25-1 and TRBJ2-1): EADIYQTPRYLVIGTGKKITLECSQTMGHDKMYWYQQDPGMELHLIHYSYGVNSTEKGDLSSESTVSRIRTEHFPLTLESARPSHTSQYLCASSDRRLGEQFFGPGTRLTVL.

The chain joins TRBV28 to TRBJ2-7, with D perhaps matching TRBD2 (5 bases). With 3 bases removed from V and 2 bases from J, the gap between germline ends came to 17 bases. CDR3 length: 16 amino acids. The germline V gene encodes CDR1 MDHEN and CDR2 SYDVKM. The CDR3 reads CASSFGLRRKPYEQYF. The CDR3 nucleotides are TGTGCCAGCAGTTTCGGACTCCGCCGTAAGCCCTACGAGCAGTACTTC.